Below are 28 T cell receptor beta chains sequenced from a single sample in a study of Graves' ophthalmopathy and Graves' hyperthyroidism. Researchers took RNA transcripts and amplified TCR beta CDR3 regions from them. In the first round, RT-PCR was carried out with HTBI primers, and a multiplex PCR formed the second round. MiXCR, applied by TCRdb to the multiplex PCR reads, yields one record per CDR3 protein. Counted here are roughly 350,000 distinct CDR3 sequences, 17% occurring once; the ten biggest clones make up 2% to 2.5%. The sample taken for sequencing was peripheral blood. These receptors originate from an adult woman with stable Graves' hyperthyroidism.

This clonotype was recorded many times. This chain links TRBV19 with TRBJ2-7, with D perhaps matching TRBD2 (6 bases). The V gene's germline CDR1 is LNHDA and CDR2 SQIVND (reference sequence). Trimming cost V 4 bases and J 3 bases, with 16 bases left between them. The CDR3 runs to 15 residues. CDR3 region: CASSTGRFGGYEQYF. CDR3 sequence (DNA): TGTGCCAGTAGTACAGGACGGTTCGGGGGCTACGAGCAGTACTTC.

This clonotype was recorded many times. The V and J genes are TRBV7-9 and TRBJ2-7, with D perhaps assigned TRBD1 or TRBD2 (5 bases each). Germline V gene sequence: CDR1 SEHNR, CDR2 FQNEAQ (reference sequence). The CDR3 has 14 amino acids. The germline V and J ends were trimmed by 5 bases and 1 base, with 12 bases remaining between them. In DNA form, the CDR3 reads TGTGCCAGCAGCAAACCGGGACGATCCTACGAGCAGTACTTC. It translates to CASSKPGRSYEQYF.

This clonotype was counted ten times or more. The rearrangement joins TRBV10-1 to TRBJ2-5; TRBD2 is a possible D gene (6 bases). Germline V gene data show CDR1 as WNHNN and CDR2 as SYGVQD (reference sequence). There are 15 residues in the CDR3. V lost 6 bases, J lost 4 bases, and 18 bases lay in between. The CDR3 DNA follows: TGCGCCAGCAGCAACCGACTAGGTGATGGAGAGACCCAGTACTTC. This codes for CASSNRLGDGETQYF.

The sample holds a few counts of this clonotype. V and J are TRBV18 and TRBJ1-2; 9 bases map to TRBD1. Per germline, CDR1 KGHSH and CDR2 LQKENI. V lost 3 bases, J lost 6 bases, and 8 bases stayed unmatched. This CDR3 is built from 15 residues. The CDR3 is CASSPNMRTGDGYTF. In nucleotides, the CDR3 is TGTGCCAGCTCACCGAATATGAGGACAGGGGATGGCTACACCTTC.

The sample holds many counts of this clonotype. The V call is TRBV6-2 or TRBV6-3, the J call TRBJ2-5; D is perhaps TRBD1 (5 bases). CDR1 and CDR2 from the germline V gene are MNHEY and SVGEGT. The CDR3 is 10 amino acids. This CDR3 is CGVGVETQYF. The CDR3, as DNA: TGTGGGGTAGGGGTCGAGACCCAGTACTTC.

CDR3 sequence reads: CATSDPRGAGETQYF. Written as DNA, the CDR3 is TGTGCCACCAGTGACCCCCGGGGGGCAGGCGAGACCCAGTACTTC. The rearrangement joins TRBV24-1 to TRBJ2-5; perhaps TRBD2 as D (7 bases). Trimming stripped 4 bases from V and 5 bases from J, with 16 bases between. The CDR3 has 15 amino acids. The germline gives CDR1 KGHDR, CDR2 SFDVKD.

Many counts were recorded for this clonotype. V and J are TRBV12-5 and TRBJ2-5; perhaps D is TRBD1 or TRBD2 (5 bases each). CDR3 size: 13 residues. CDR1 is LGHNT and CDR2 is FRNRAP in the germline V gene. Trimming took 3 bases from V and 2 from J, leaving 7 bases between them. This chain's CDR3 is CASGFGTQETQYF. The CDR3 DNA reads as TGTGCTAGTGGTTTTGGGACGCAAGAGACCCAGTACTTC.

This clonotype was observed many times. Just one base apart from a much larger clone, this may be a read error. The chain employs TRBV29-1 and TRBJ1-3; D unclear. The CDR3 sequence is 12 residues long. Germline V CDR1 and CDR2: SQVTM, ANQGSEA. CDR3 residues: CSVRNSGSTIYF. DNA of the CDR3: TGCAGCGTCCGGAACTCTGGAAGCACCATATATTTT.

A word on this clonotype: A much larger clone differs by one base, so this may be a read error. V and J are TRBV29-1 and TRBJ1-1; D remains ambiguous. The CDR3 sequence is 12 residues long. Germline V gene lookup returns CDR1 SQVTM and CDR2 ANQGSEA. In DNA form, the CDR3 reads TGCAGCGTTGAAGGGGCGCGGGCTGAAGCTTGCTTT. It is translated as CSVEGARAEACF.

This clonotype was observed at least ten times. This CDR3 is CASRIQVANSPLHF. As DNA, the CDR3 is TGTGCCAGCAGAATACAGGTTGCTAATTCACCCCTCCACTTT. The chain employs TRBV28 and TRBJ1-6; tentatively, D is TRBD1 (5 bases). CDR1 and CDR2 from the germline V gene are MDHEN and SYDVKM. This CDR3 region has 14 residues. V gave up 6 bases and J gave up 6 bases, with 12 bases separating them.

In this sample, this clonotype turned up a few times. The chain carries TRBV12-3 or TRBV12-4 and TRBJ1-1; a weak D match, TRBD1 (5 bases). V was trimmed by 4 bases and J by 3 bases, leaving 9 bases between them. The CDR3 runs 13 residues. The CDR3 region is CASSSNRYTEAFF. DNA for the CDR3: TGTGCCAGCAGTTCAAACAGGTACACTGAAGCTTTCTTT.

A few counts support this clonotype. Its ends do not fully match the called genes, so a read error is possible. The V gene is TRBV5-1, the J gene TRBJ1-2, with D possibly TRBD1 on 6 matching bases. Germline V gene sequence: CDR1 SGHRS, CDR2 YFSETQ. This CDR3 comprises 14 residues. CDR3 region: CAISFYRDPGGYTF. CDR3 in DNA: TGCGCCATCAGCTTCTACAGGGATCCAGGGGGCTACACCTTC.

Only a few counts were recorded for this clonotype. The rearrangement uses TRBV20-1 and TRBJ1-2, with a weak D call TRBD1 (6 bases). Trimming stripped 7 bases from V and 2 bases from J, with 20 bases between. The CDR3 is 15 residues long. Germline V gives CDR1 DFQATT, CDR2 SNEGSKA (reference sequence). Here the CDR3 DNA reads TGCAGTGTTCCGGGGGCAGCTCAGGGGAACTATGGCTACACCTTC. Protein: CSVPGAAQGNYGYTF.

This clonotype was seen many times. This chain connects TRBV6-2 or TRBV6-3 to TRBJ2-7; 10 bases line up with TRBD2. The germline CDR1 and CDR2 sequences are MNHEY and SVGEGT. J was trimmed by 2 bases and V by 5 bases; bases with no gene match: 15. The CDR3 loop spans 18 amino acids. The CDR3 coding sequence is TGTGCCAGCAGTCTGAACAGCGGGAGGGCCAGTGTAACCTACGAGCAGTACTTC. The encoded protein is CASSLNSGRASVTYEQYF.

V is TRBV6-5 and J is TRBJ2-2, with D hard to call. In germline, CDR1 is MNHEY, CDR2 SVGAGI. The length of the CDR3 is 13 residues. Deletions cut 4 bases from V and 6 bases from J, with 9 bases between. The DNA for the CDR3 is TGTGCCAGCAGTTTCTCCAACGCCGGGGAGCTGTTTTTT. It yields the protein CASSFSNAGELFF.

This clonotype was seen many times. The rearrangement links TRBV30 to TRBJ1-2; TRBD1 is a possible D gene (6 bases). The CDR3 is made up of 16 amino acids. The ends were cut back, 6 bases at V and 5 bases at J, with 25 bases in the middle. The germline CDR1 and CDR2 sequences are GTSNPN and SVGIG (reference sequence). The CDR3 here is CACVEGDKVVLYGYTF. The CDR3 DNA reads TGTGCCTGCGTAGAAGGGGACAAGGTGGTACTATATGGCTACACCTTC. The full variable domain, completed using reference TRBV30 and TRBJ1-2, is SQTIHQWPATLVQPVGSPLSLECTVEGTSNPNLYWYRQAAGRGLQLLFYSVGIGQISSEVPQNLSASRPQDRQFILSSKKLLLSDSGFYLCACVEGDKVVLYGYTFGSGTRLTVV.

There are a few counts of this clonotype. Germline and junction disagree at one end, which may indicate a read error. The J gene is TRBJ2-4, the V gene TRBV7-9; possibly TRBD1 for D (6 bases). CDR3 size: 14 residues. Looked up from germline, CDR1 is SEHNR and CDR2 is FQNEAQ (reference sequence). The CDR3 nucleotides are TGTGCCAGCACCCGGGTGGATACAGGGAACATTAAGTACTTC. Its translation is CASTRVDTGNIKYF.

There are many counts of this clonotype. The chain uses TRBV20-1 and TRBJ2-4; the D gene is possibly TRBD1 (6 bases). The germline V gene has CDR1 DFQATT and CDR2 SNEGSKA (reference sequence). CDR3 length equals 15 residues. V was shortened by 1 base and J by 0 bases, with 10 bases between the two germline ends. CDR3 coding DNA: TGCAGTGCTAGAGGGGGACAAGTAGCCAAAAACATTCAGTACTTC. Protein product: CSARGGQVAKNIQYF.

V is TRBV4-2 and J is TRBJ2-2, with D uncertain. The V gene's germline CDR1 is LGHNA and CDR2 YNFKEQ. Deletions cut 4 bases from V and 8 bases from J, with 17 bases between. This CDR3 has 15 residues. CDR3 region: CASSRKVLFGGELFF. CDR3 DNA sequence: TGTGCCAGCAGCCGTAAAGTCCTTTTTGGAGGGGAGCTGTTTTTT.

In its sample, this clonotype was seen many times. The rearrangement links TRBV20-1 to TRBJ1-2, with TRBD1 as a possible D gene (5 bases). V lost 2 bases and J lost 1, with 11 bases in between. The germline V gene encodes CDR1 DFQATT and CDR2 SNEGSKA (reference sequence). There are 14 residues in the CDR3. The CDR3 DNA sequence: TGCAGTGCTAGACCCCAGGGCTATAACTATGGCTACACCTTC. Translated, it gives CSARPQGYNYGYTF.

This clonotype was found a few times. The V gene is TRBV19, the J gene TRBJ2-4; no firm D call. Trimming removed 0 bases at V and 10 bases at J, with 4 bases between. Germline values: CDR1 LNHDA, CDR2 SQIVND (reference sequence). The CDR3 sequence is 11 residues long. The CDR3 bases are TGTGCCAGTAGTATAGAGGAGATTCAGTACTTC. It is translated as CASSIEEIQYF.

This clonotype was picked up many times. The V gene is TRBV4-1, the J gene TRBJ1-2; D is unclear. This CDR3 is built from 12 residues. From germline, CDR1 is MGHRA and CDR2 YSYEKL. Between the trimmed V and J ends, which lost 4 bases and 8 bases, there was a span of 11 bases. This chain's CDR3 is CASSRTEGGYTF. For the CDR3, the DNA is TGCGCCAGCAGCCGGACCGAGGGAGGCTACACCTTC.

The chain joins TRBV29-1 to TRBJ2-1, with D perhaps given as TRBD1 or TRBD2 (5 bases each). V was cut by 4 bases and J by 9 bases, with 16 bases left in between. Germline lookup yields CDR1 SQVTM and CDR2 ANQGSEA. The CDR3 sequence is 13 residues long. The CDR3 reads CSVAGAETGEQFF. In nucleotides, the CDR3 is TGCAGCGTTGCCGGGGCGGAAACGGGTGAGCAGTTCTTC.

This clonotype was seen ten or more times. This chain joins TRBV7-2 and TRBJ2-5; TRBD1 agrees at 7 bases. J gave up 3 bases and V 3 bases, and 4 bases lay outside the gene matches. Germline CDR1 and CDR2: SGHTA and FQGNSA. CDR3 length equals 14 residues. The CDR3 sequence is CASSLGTVKETQYF. As DNA, the CDR3 is TGTGCCAGCAGCTTGGGGACAGTTAAAGAGACCCAGTACTTC.

This clonotype came up many times. This chain uses TRBV12-3 or TRBV12-4 with TRBJ2-5; D gene ambiguous. Deletions cut 2 bases from V and 0 bases from J, with 7 bases between. The CDR3 loop spans 14 amino acids. CDR3 DNA: TGTGCCAGCAGTTTAAATAGCTACCAAGAGACCCAGTACTTC. Protein sequence: CASSLNSYQETQYF.

This clonotype was counted at least ten times. The chain has TRBV19 and TRBJ2-7; possible D gene TRBD2, 6 bases. CDR3 length: 15 amino acids. Trimming stripped 3 bases from V and 3 bases from J, with 15 bases between. Germline assignment: CDR1 LNHDA and CDR2 SQIVND (reference sequence). The CDR3 region is CASSIGGLTFYEQYF. The DNA of the CDR3 is TGTGCCAGTAGTATCGGGGGACTGACCTTCTACGAGCAGTACTTC.

This clonotype was seen many times. The chain recombines TRBV6-1 with TRBJ1-1, with TRBD1 matching 8 bases. The germline V gene has CDR1 MNHNS and CDR2 SASEGT. V lost 5 bases to trimming and J lost 5 bases; unmatched junction nucleotides: 7. This CDR3 comprises 14 residues. The CDR3 sequence is CASSTQGAGTEAFF. DNA for the CDR3: TGTGCCAGCAGTACCCAGGGGGCTGGTACTGAAGCTTTCTTT.

There are many counts of this clonotype. V and J are TRBV27 and TRBJ2-5; TRBD1 matches at 12 bases. The CDR3 loop spans 15 amino acids. Germline CDR1 and CDR2: MNHEY and SMNVEV (reference sequence). V gave up 3 bases and J gave up 4 bases; unmatched junction bases: 3. This CDR3 reads CASSLWDRGLETQYF. In DNA, the CDR3 is TGTGCCAGCAGTTTGTGGGACAGGGGGCTAGAGACCCAGTACTTC.